The 28 T cell receptor beta chains in this list originate from one sample, sequenced in a study of blood T cell repertoires in COVID-19. The assay was immunoSEQ multiplex PCR, and TCRdb's table has in-frame clones only and misses some. In the table there are about 60,000 clones, less than 85% of which are singletons. Source material: peripheral blood. All receptors come from a human donor in a cohort sampled during active COVID-19.

The V and J genes are TRBV18 and TRBJ1-1; the D is unclear. Between the trimmed V and J ends, which lost 1 base and 4 bases, there was a span of 7 bases. This CDR3 is built from 13 residues. Germline CDR1 KGHSH, CDR2 LQKENI. CDR3 in amino acids: CASSPLGSTEAFF. CDR3 nucleotides: TGTGCCAGCTCACCACTTGGTAGCACTGAAGCTTTCTTT.

The chain recombines TRBV5-6 with TRBJ1-4; tentative D call: TRBD1 (5 bases). The CDR3 spans 14 residues. From germline, CDR1 is SGHDT and CDR2 YYEEEE. Trimming pared 1 base from V and 4 bases from J, leaving 8 bases between. The CDR3 protein is CASSLYGGNEKLFF. CDR3 nucleotides: TGTGCCAGCAGCTTGTACGGGGGTAATGAAAAACTGTTTTTT.

This clone was seen just once. This chain's CDR3 is CASSQQGASSPLHF. CDR3 sequence (DNA): TGTGCCAGCAGTCAACAGGGGGCGAGTTCACCCCTCCACTTT. This chain uses TRBV28 with TRBJ1-6, with TRBD1 matching over 9 bases. CDR1 is MDHEN, CDR2 SYDVKM, per germline. CDR3 size: 14 residues. Unmatched junction bases numbered 5, after V lost 5 bases and J lost 9 bases.

CDR3 sequence: CASSRLATYEQYF. The CDR3 region has the DNA TGCGCCAGCAGTAGACTAGCGACCTACGAGCAGTACTTC. V and J are TRBV10-2 and TRBJ2-7, with 8 bases aligning to TRBD2. V trimming: 5 bases; J trimming: 2 bases; junction bases outside the gene matches: 2. This CDR3 is built from 13 residues. In germline, CDR1 is WSHSY, CDR2 SAAADI.

The CDR3 here is CASSLVTGRRDRANYGYTF. The CDR3 nucleotides are TGTGCCAGCAGCTTAGTAACGGGTCGTCGGGACAGAGCTAACTATGGCTACACCTTC. This rearrangement joins TRBV11-2 to TRBJ1-2; 7 bases map to TRBD1. The CDR3 is 19 residues long. Germline V gene lookup returns CDR1 SGHAT and CDR2 FQNNGV. Trimming at V came to 1 base and at J to 0 bases, leaving 14 bases not matched to a gene.

The V gene is TRBV7-2, the J gene TRBJ1-4, with 7 bases fitting TRBD1. CDR1 is SGHTA and CDR2 is FQGNSA in the germline V gene. The CDR3 spans 13 residues. The V segment lost 7 bases and the J segment 5 bases; nucleotides outside the gene matches: 4. The CDR3 here is CASMKGANEKLFF. The CDR3 nucleotides are TGTGCCAGCATGAAGGGGGCGAATGAAAAACTGTTTTTT.

The chain combines TRBV7-2 with TRBJ2-3, with D possibly being TRBD2 (5 bases). Trimming took 4 bases from V and 1 from J, leaving 12 bases between them. In germline, CDR1 is SGHTA, CDR2 FQGNSA. This CDR3 has 15 residues. The CDR3 bases are TGTGCCAGCAGCTCCCTACCCGGGGGCACAGATACGCAGTATTTT. Its protein product is CASSSLPGGTDTQYF.

The V gene is TRBV7-9, the J gene TRBJ2-3; maybe TRBD1 (6 bases). Germline V gene data show CDR1 as SEHNR and CDR2 as FQNEAQ (reference sequence). V lost 2 bases, J lost 2 bases, and 11 bases lay in between. This CDR3 has 15 residues. CDR3 sequence (DNA): TGTGCCAGCAGCTTATATGTGGGGGCCACAGATACGCAGTATTTT. Translating gives CASSLYVGATDTQYF.

This clone was found a few times. The chain couples TRBV7-2 to TRBJ2-7; 7 bases fit TRBD1. The junction had 7 bases not matched to a gene; V was cut back by 4 bases and J by 4 bases. This CDR3 contains 14 residues. Germline CDR1 is SGHTA and CDR2 is FQGNSA. CDR3 region: CASSSQGLVYEQYF. Here the CDR3 DNA reads TGTGCCAGCAGCTCACAGGGGTTGGTTTACGAGCAGTACTTC.

The genes are TRBV28 and TRBJ2-7; a weak D match, TRBD2 (6 bases). V lost 5 bases and J lost 2, with 16 bases in between. Per germline, CDR1 MDHEN and CDR2 SYDVKM. The CDR3 has 15 amino acids. This CDR3 reads CASSTTSPFAYEQYF. DNA for the CDR3: TGTGCCAGCAGTACTACTAGCCCATTCGCCTACGAGCAGTACTTC.

This chain links TRBV9 with TRBJ2-7; possibly TRBD1 for D (6 bases). This CDR3 spans 16 amino acids. CDR1 and CDR2 (germline): SGDLS, YYNGEE. V was trimmed by 0 bases and J by 0 bases, leaving 13 bases between them. The CDR3 sequence is CASSVVRDRSSYEQYF. CDR3 DNA sequence: TGTGCCAGCAGCGTAGTTAGAGACAGGAGCTCCTACGAGCAGTACTTC.

The V gene is TRBV11-2, the J gene TRBJ1-2, with TRBD1 as a possible D gene (5 bases). Trimming removed 5 bases from V and 1 base from J, with 5 bases in between. From germline, CDR1 is SGHAT and CDR2 FQNNGV. The CDR3 has 12 amino acids. The CDR3 DNA reads TGTGCCAGCAGCCAGGGTAACTATGGCTACACCTTC. Translated, it gives CASSQGNYGYTF. The whole variable domain, remainder taken from reference TRBV11-2 and TRBJ1-2, is EAGVAQSPRYKIIEKRQSVAFWCNPISGHATLYWYQQILGQGPKLLIQFQNNGVVDDSQLPKDRFSAERLKGVDSTLKIQPAKLEDSAVYLCASSQGNYGYTFGSGTRLTVV.

This clone was counted between two and nine times. The rearrangement uses TRBV10-2 and TRBJ2-5; TRBD2 matches 9 bases. The junction had 4 bases not matched to a gene; V was cut back by 0 bases and J by 5 bases. The length of the CDR3 is 15 residues. Germline V gene sequence: CDR1 WSHSY, CDR2 SAAADI. As DNA, the CDR3 is TGCGCCAGCAGTGAGTCTAGTAGCGGGAGTGAGACCCAGTACTTC. Residues: CASSESSSGSETQYF.

This rearrangement joins TRBV11-3 to TRBJ2-7; TRBD2 agrees at 10 bases. CDR1 is SGHNT, CDR2 YENEEA, per germline. The V gene end was trimmed by 5 bases and the J gene end by 2 bases; junction bases not matched to a gene: 6. The length of the CDR3 is 15 residues. The CDR3 DNA sequence: TGTGCCAGCAGCCTCGGAGCGGGAGGGCCCTACGAGCAGTACTTC. Translating it yields CASSLGAGGPYEQYF.

Only one count was recorded for this clone. The chain carries TRBV5-6 and TRBJ1-2; a possible D gene is TRBD1 (5 bases). The CDR3 consists of 13 residues. Looked up from germline, CDR1 is SGHDT and CDR2 is YYEEEE. Trimming took off 5 bases at V and 7 bases at J, with 15 bases between the two ends. The DNA of the CDR3 is TGTGCCAGCAGAAATACCCGCGGGGGTGGCTACACCTTC. As protein: CASRNTRGGGYTF.

The chain has TRBV11-3 and TRBJ1-1, with no clear D. CDR3 length equals 13 residues. V was shortened by 0 bases and J by 5 bases, with 7 bases between the two germline ends. CDR1 is SGHNT and CDR2 is YENEEA in the germline V gene. The CDR3 region is CASSLDRETEAFF. The CDR3 DNA reads TGTGCCAGCAGCTTAGATAGGGAGACTGAAGCTTTCTTT.

The chain recombines TRBV20-1 with TRBJ2-7; 7 bases are a match to TRBD2. Per the germline V gene, CDR1 is DFQATT and CDR2 is SNEGSKA (reference sequence). V lost 3 bases to trimming and J lost 3 bases; unmatched junction nucleotides: 17. The CDR3 sequence is 17 residues long. The CDR3 protein is CSASVSGPAQLHYEQYF. In DNA, the CDR3 is TGCAGTGCTAGTGTTAGCGGGCCGGCCCAACTTCACTACGAGCAGTACTTC.

This chain connects TRBV28 to TRBJ2-7, with 12 bases lining up with TRBD1. From germline, CDR1 is MDHEN and CDR2 SYDVKM. The V segment lost 9 bases and the J segment 4 bases; nucleotides outside the gene matches: 16. The CDR3 totals 17 residues. CDR3 sequence reads: CAREGQGAKRDPYEQYF. The CDR3 bases are TGTGCCAGGGAGGGACAGGGGGCGAAGCGGGACCCGTACGAGCAGTACTTC.

This chain links TRBV7-8 with TRBJ2-7; 10 bases map to TRBD1. The length of the CDR3 is 16 residues. J lost 6 bases, V lost 5 bases, and 13 bases had no gene match. Looked up from germline, CDR1 is SGHVS and CDR2 is FQNEAQ. The DNA of the CDR3 is TGTGCCAGCAGCCCCCAAGACACCGGGACAGGGGTCGAGCAGTACTTC. It is translated as CASSPQDTGTGVEQYF.

V usage is TRBV18 and J usage is TRBJ2-1, with D perhaps TRBD1 (6 bases). With 8 bases removed from V and 4 bases from J, the gap between germline ends came to 15 bases. The CDR3 spans 14 residues. Germline V gene data show CDR1 as KGHSH and CDR2 as LQKENI. In DNA, the CDR3 is TGTGCCAGCCAGTGGGGGACAAGTTACAATGAGCAGTTCTTC. Amino acid sequence: CASQWGTSYNEQFF.

J is TRBJ1-1 and V is TRBV28; 11 bases are a match to TRBD1. The V gene end was trimmed by 6 bases and the J gene end by 4 bases; junction bases not matched to a gene: 7. Looked up from germline, CDR1 is MDHEN and CDR2 is SYDVKM. This CDR3 is 15 amino acids long. CDR3 region: CASSSTGTGGTEAFF. In DNA, the CDR3 is TGTGCCAGCAGCTCTACCGGGACAGGGGGCACTGAAGCTTTCTTT.

This chain links TRBV7-5 with TRBJ2-5; TRBD2, the table's D call, lacks a check against the DNA. TRBV7-5 is flagged as a pseudogene. This CDR3 is 16 amino acids long. CDR3 DNA: TGTGCCAGAAGCTTAGATTTGGGCGGGAGCGGGGAGACCCAGTACTTC. Protein product: CARSLDLGGSGETQYF.

V gene TRBV5-4 combines with J gene TRBJ2-7; D remains ambiguous. The germline CDR1 and CDR2 sequences are SGHNT and YYREEE (reference sequence). Trimming pared 2 bases from V and 6 bases from J, leaving 9 bases between. The CDR3 totals 12 residues. For the CDR3, the DNA is TGTGCCAGCAGCTTTATTACCGGCGAGCAGTACTTC. This sequence encodes CASSFITGEQYF.

The rearrangement uses TRBV10-3 and TRBJ2-1; possible D gene TRBD2, 5 bases. Germline-derived CDR1 and CDR2 are ENHRY and SYGVKD. This CDR3 is 17 amino acids long. Trimming left V 6 bases short and J 6 bases short, with 24 bases between. The CDR3, as DNA: TGTGCCATCAGCCTCGAAAGTGTGGGAGTAGGTCGCAATGAGCAGTTCTTC. Translation gives CAISLESVGVGRNEQFF.

As DNA, the CDR3 is TGTGCCAGCAGCCCGGGAAATTCACCCCTCCACTTT. Protein product: CASSPGNSPLHF. The genes are TRBV6-5 and TRBJ1-6; D is unresolved. V was pared by 6 bases and J by 7 bases, with 7 bases between. CDR3 length: 12 residues. Germline CDR1 is MNHEY and CDR2 is SVGAGI.

The chain combines TRBV28 with TRBJ2-5; 10 bases agree with TRBD2. With 5 bases clipped from V and 5 bases from J, the junction kept 17 bases outside the gene matches. CDR1 and CDR2 (germline): MDHEN, SYDVKM. The CDR3 has 18 residues. The CDR3 region is CASSPQAQASGRSETQYF. The CDR3 coding sequence is TGTGCCAGCAGTCCCCAGGCCCAGGCTAGCGGGAGATCGGAGACCCAGTACTTC.

This clone was picked up one time. The chain couples TRBV12-3 or TRBV12-4 to TRBJ1-1, with D maybe TRBD1 (6 bases). CDR3 size: 11 residues. Trimming cost V 6 bases and J 11 bases, with 13 bases left between them. In DNA form, the CDR3 reads TGTGCCAGCAGGAGAGCAGGGGCCGCTTTCTTT. Its protein product is CASRRAGAAFF.

V is TRBV11-3 and J is TRBJ2-5; perhaps TRBD2 as D (6 bases). The CDR3 consists of 14 residues. The ends were cut back, 6 bases at V and 2 bases at J, with 13 bases in the middle. Germline V gives CDR1 SGHNT, CDR2 YENEEA. In DNA form, the CDR3 reads TGTGCCAGCAGTGGGAAGGAGGGACAAGAGACCCAGTACTTC. Its protein product is CASSGKEGQETQYF.